Included here is one T cell receptor (beta chain) sequence, with context. Its antigen is unidentified. In TCRdb, the reads were re-called with MiXCR into one record per CDR3 protein. The data contain some 920,000 distinct CDR3 sequences, approximately 31% of them seen just once; the ten biggest clones take up roughly 13%. The sample comes from a study of T cell repertoires in cytomegalovirus infection. Study background: Recently identified HLA-C-restricted CMV epitopes and well-studied HLA-B-restricted CMV epitopes were used by the study. Both a matching HLA type and CMV infection were indicated by public TCR beta signatures.

General study points: HLA-C-restricted CMV clonotypes gave the most frequent clonotype in two of eight donors.

The material sequenced was cultured CD8+ T cells from PBMCs, taken from culture after CMV antigen stimulation. This receptor was taken from a human donor in good health (CMV status not recorded). Some clones in this sample may be carry-over from other donors' samples.

For the CDR3, the DNA is TGTGCCAGCAGCCCACGGGGCGGGGGCCTATCGGACACTGAAGCTTTCTTT. As protein: CASSPRGGGLSDTEAFF. J is TRBJ1-1 and V is TRBV7-6; possible D gene TRBD1, 6 bases. V was pared by 5 bases and J by 3 bases, with 22 bases between. The CDR3 totals 17 residues. Germline V gene lookup returns CDR1 SGHVS and CDR2 FNYEAQ.